What follows describes a single T cell receptor beta chain. What it binds is unknown. Sequencing was performed with immunoSEQ multiplex PCR; in TCRdb, only in-frame clones are kept and a portion is missing. The repertoire holds around 120,000 clones, 85% to 90% seen once, with 8% to 10% in the top ten. This sample is part of a study of T cell responses to AZD1222 COVID-19 vaccine. Study details: The study pooled second doses at about 4 or about 12 weeks.

General study findings and limits: Donors were chiefly white British, with a greater number of females, and clonal diversity was perhaps underestimated. Repertoire sampling was restricted to post-peak T cell response timepoints.

Trimming took 3 bases from V and 0 from J, leaving 9 bases between them. The CDR3 covers 15 residues. Germline V gene data show CDR1 as SGHTA and CDR2 as FQGNSA. The gene calls are TRBV7-2 and TRBJ1-3, with D possibly matching TRBD1 (5 bases). The sequencing used peripheral blood, collected on day 0 of AZD1222 vaccination. The TCR originated in an adult in good health. In DNA, the CDR3 is TGTGCCAGCAGCTTCGGGGGGAACTCTGGAAACACCATATATTTT. This translates into CASSFGGNSGNTIYF.